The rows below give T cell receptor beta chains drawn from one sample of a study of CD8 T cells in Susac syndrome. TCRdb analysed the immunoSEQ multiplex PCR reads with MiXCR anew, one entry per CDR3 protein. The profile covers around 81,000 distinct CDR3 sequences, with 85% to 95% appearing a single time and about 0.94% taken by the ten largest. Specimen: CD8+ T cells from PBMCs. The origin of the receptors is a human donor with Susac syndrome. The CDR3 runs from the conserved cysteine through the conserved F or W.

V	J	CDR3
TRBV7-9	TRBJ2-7	CASSYRDRNEQYF
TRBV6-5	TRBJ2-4	CASSYSTQGIQYF
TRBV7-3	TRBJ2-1	CASSSGMTSGTLYNEQFF
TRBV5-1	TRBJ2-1	CASSPGTSGVYNEQFF
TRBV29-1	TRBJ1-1	CSVDGGQVYTEAFF
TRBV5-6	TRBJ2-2	CASSYGVGAGDYTGELFF
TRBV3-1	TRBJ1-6	CASSQVGAEKDSPLHF
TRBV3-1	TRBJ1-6	CASSQVEESSYNSPLHF
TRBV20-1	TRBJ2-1	CSANLEMGEQFF
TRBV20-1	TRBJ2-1	CSARSTPLNNEQFF
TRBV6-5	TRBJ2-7	CASSTAPDEQYF
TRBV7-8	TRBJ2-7	CASSFFQGVVYEQYF
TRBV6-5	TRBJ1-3	CASSYLGEGSSGNTIYF
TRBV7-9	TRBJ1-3	CASSGQGAGNTIYF
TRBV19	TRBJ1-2	CASSISGGRLDYGYTF
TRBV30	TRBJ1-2	CAWTGKVYGYTF